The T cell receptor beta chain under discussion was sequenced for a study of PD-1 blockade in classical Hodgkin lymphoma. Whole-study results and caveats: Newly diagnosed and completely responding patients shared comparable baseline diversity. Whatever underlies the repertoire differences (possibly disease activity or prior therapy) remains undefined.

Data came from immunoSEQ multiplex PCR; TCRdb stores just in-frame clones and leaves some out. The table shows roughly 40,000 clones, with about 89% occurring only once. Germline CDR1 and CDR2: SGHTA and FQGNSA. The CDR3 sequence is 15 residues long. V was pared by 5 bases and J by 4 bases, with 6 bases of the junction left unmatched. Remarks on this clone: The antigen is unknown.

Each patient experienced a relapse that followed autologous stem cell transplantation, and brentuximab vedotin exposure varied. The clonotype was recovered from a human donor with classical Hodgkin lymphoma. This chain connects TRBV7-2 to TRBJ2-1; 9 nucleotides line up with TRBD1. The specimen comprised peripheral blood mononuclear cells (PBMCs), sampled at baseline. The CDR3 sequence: CASSDPGQGYNEQFF. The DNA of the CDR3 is TGTGCCAGCAGCGACCCGGGACAGGGTTACAATGAGCAGTTCTTC.